The T cell receptor beta chain under discussion was sequenced for a study of cytomegalovirus exposure and HLA in healthy donors. Findings and caveats of the study: Rarity marked most TCR sequences, yet some public TCRs occurred in many donors. With high specificity and sensitivity, the classifier reportedly diagnosed cytomegalovirus status. The sole available immune exposure information was CMV serostatus.

Turning to this clone: What it binds is not known.

V was cut by 1 base and J by 1 base, with 12 bases left in between. This CDR3 contains 16 residues. CDR1 SEHNR and CDR2 FQNEAQ come from the germline V gene (reference sequence). Primers included in the PCR were 60 Vbeta and 13 Jbeta primers. Only in-frame clones appear in the TCRdb table, and some are missing; sequencing was by immunoSEQ multiplex PCR. The repertoire holds approximately 88,000 clones, around three quarters seen once, with about 1.4% in the top ten. Sequenced input: PBMCs. The receptor was derived from a male donor in good health and CMV-seronegative. The chain joins TRBV7-9 to TRBJ2-3; no clear D. The CDR3 bases are TGTGCCAGCAGCTTAGTAGTAGAATATGGCACAGATACGCAGTATTTT. This encodes CASSLVVEYGTDTQYF.